This T cell receptor (beta chain) was captured by sequencing in a study of breast tumors, draining lymph nodes, adjacent tissues. Overall study findings and caveats: Tumor TCR diversity was below lymph nodes but above nontumor tissue. Data only fit, rather than demonstrated, lymph node origin of most tumor T cells. Data fit most tumor T cells coming from lymph node, expanding in tumor. Luminal-like breast cancer showed significantly higher tumor–nontumor repertoire similarity than basal-like.

TCRdb ran MiXCR on the multiplex PCR reads and lists one entry per CDR3 protein. In the table there are 150,000 to 200,000 distinct CDR3 sequences, 33% of which are singletons. Samples came from axillary lymph nodes draining the breast cancer. The CDR3 is made up of 13 amino acids. Trimming stripped 4 bases from V and 4 bases from J, with 11 bases between. The V gene's germline CDR1 is SGHNT and CDR2 YYREEE (reference sequence). A note on this clonotype: The target antigen is unknown. This clone may be a read error of a much larger clone one base away.

The sequenced sample was axillary lymph node tissue. The chain joins TRBV5-4 to TRBJ2-5; D is perhaps TRBD1 (6 bases). The sequence derives from a female donor with breast cancer. Some clones in this sample may be carry-over from other donors' samples. CDR3 amino acids: CASSPMGAETQYF. The DNA of the CDR3 is TGTGCCAGCAGCCCGATGGGGGCAGAGACCCAGTACTTC.